Listed here is a single T cell receptor (beta chain). Its target antigen remains unknown. No per-base quality is available; no much larger clone lies one base away. The data were obtained in a study of blood T cell repertoires in COVID-19 (dated by TCRdb to between 2020 and 2021). With respect to the entire study: Samples from collaborators originated in the United States, Italy and Spain and spanned both the acute and convalescent phases of COVID-19. The samples were drawn from two sources: the first 160 participants of the ongoing ImmuneRACE study, and some 1,300 subjects contributed by 6 global collaborators. The material from the prospective study consisted of cDNA or gDNA derived from T cells, B-cell-depleted T cells, or PBMCs. Subjects who had been exposed to COVID-19, were actively infected with it, or had recovered from it provided the deeply sampled blood TCRbeta repertoires that made up the dataset. Where available, HLA class I and class II types were taken from metadata supplied by the sample provider and were not determined by assay-based typing. A de-identified subject ID, COVID-19 status, age in years and sex were almost always included in the sample metadata. The repertoires were made available in a free public database intended to serve as a resource for research on the immune response to SARS-CoV-2.

From its cysteine to its phenylalanine, the CDR3 spans 15 amino acids. The read is trimmed to its CDR3 DNA, 45 bases read in frame from base 1. The germline V gene (reference sequence) yields LGHDT for CDR1 and YNNKEL for CDR2. V was cut back by 5 bases and J by 4 bases, leaving a gap of 17 bases between them. TCRbeta CDR3 regions were amplified from genomic DNA by means of the immunoSEQ Assay, a bias-controlled multiplex PCR. For the original study's pipeline: The number of nucleated cells in each sample was estimated by amplification of reference gene primers within the assay. To quantify the absolute abundance of each unique TCRbeta CDR3 rearrangement, sequence reads were collapsed and filtered. Productive Simpson clonality was computed per sample as the square root of Simpson's diversity index over productive rearrangements. TCRdb took over this immuneACCESS table, retaining in-frame rearrangements with V and J assigned. Such tables are incomplete; in checked studies, under half of the missing clones stem from an unresolved V gene, and the remainder is unexplained. Clone size and the V and J calls come from that table; the DNA yielded D and trimming. The table for this sample lists about 120,000 clones; around 87% of them were counted only once. About 2% of the sample is in the top ten clones.

The research as a whole found: How much clinical and demographic metadata was included differed by source and by participant, and the metadata was provided uncurated.

The collaborating institutions used their own protocols to collect whole blood in K2EDTA tubes. For TCRbeta analysis, collaborators shipped samples as frozen whole blood, isolated PBMCs, or DNA extracted from either of those sample types. The sequencing input was peripheral blood. This TCR derives from a woman aged 45-59 years with acute or convalescent COVID-19. The V and J segments used are TRBV3-1 (or the pseudogene TRBV3-2) and TRBJ1-1; the D segment could be TRBD1, given 6 matching bases. The nucleotide sequence is TGTGCCAGCAGCTGGTCCCACAGGGCGCCCACTGAAGCTTTCTTT. This encodes CASSWSHRAPTEAFF.